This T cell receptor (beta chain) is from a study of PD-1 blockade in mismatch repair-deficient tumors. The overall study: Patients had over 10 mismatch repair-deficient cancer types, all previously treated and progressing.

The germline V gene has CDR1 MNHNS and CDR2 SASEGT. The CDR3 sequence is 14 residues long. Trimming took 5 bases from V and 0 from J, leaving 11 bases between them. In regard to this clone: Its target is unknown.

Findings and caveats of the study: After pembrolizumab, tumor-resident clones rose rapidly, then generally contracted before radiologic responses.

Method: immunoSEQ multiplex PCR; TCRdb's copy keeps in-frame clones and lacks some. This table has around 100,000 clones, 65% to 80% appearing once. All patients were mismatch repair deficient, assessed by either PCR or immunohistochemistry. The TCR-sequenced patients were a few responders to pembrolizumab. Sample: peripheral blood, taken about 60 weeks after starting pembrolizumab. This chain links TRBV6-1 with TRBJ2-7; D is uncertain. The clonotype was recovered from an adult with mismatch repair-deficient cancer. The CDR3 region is CASSSGSSSYEQYF. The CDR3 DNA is TGTGCCAGCAGTTCAGGTTCCAGCTCCTACGAGCAGTACTTC.